These 21 T cell receptor beta chains originate from one sample sequenced in a study of blood T cell repertoires in COVID-19. The protocol was immunoSEQ multiplex PCR, while the TCRdb copy is restricted to in-frame clones and leaves out a portion. The table shows 87,000 or so clones, with approximately 86% occurring only once. Sequences were obtained from peripheral blood. These receptor sequences come from a man aged 40-50 years with acute or convalescent COVID-19.

This rearrangement joins TRBV10-3 to TRBJ1-4; possible D gene TRBD1, 5 bases. The V end was cut by 0 bases, the J end by 10 bases, with 12 bases between. The CDR3 loop spans 14 amino acids. Germline V gene lookup returns CDR1 ENHRY and CDR2 SYGVKD. The CDR3 coding sequence is TGTGCCATCAGTGAGTCGGGGGGTAACGGAAAACTGTTTTTT. This translates into CAISESGGNGKLFF.

The chain is built from TRBV7-9 and TRBJ1-5, with TRBD1 matching 7 bases. Germline assignment: CDR1 SEHNR and CDR2 FQNEAQ (reference sequence). This CDR3 has 15 amino acids. The trim removed 4 bases at V and 0 bases at J, leaving 3 bases unmatched. CDR3 protein: CASSSQGSSNQPQHF. DNA of the CDR3: TGTGCCAGCAGCTCACAGGGGAGTAGCAATCAGCCCCAGCATTTT.

The V call is TRBV9, the J call TRBJ1-1, with D possibly matching TRBD1 (6 bases). V lost 3 bases and J lost 1, with 10 bases in between. The CDR3 loop spans 14 amino acids. Per germline, CDR1 SGDLS and CDR2 YYNGEE. DNA for the CDR3: TGTGCCAGCAGCGCGCGACAGGAGAACACTGAAGCTTTCTTT. Protein sequence: CASSARQENTEAFF.

V gene TRBV24-1 combines with J gene TRBJ1-2; 7 bases align to TRBD1. Per the germline V gene, CDR1 is KGHDR and CDR2 is SFDVKD. The CDR3 runs to 15 residues. V gave up 2 bases and J gave up 4 bases; unmatched junction bases: 6. CDR3 nucleotides: TGTGCCACCAGTGATTCCGGGACAGACTTCTATGGCTACACCTTC. Protein product: CATSDSGTDFYGYTF.

The chain's CDR3 is CASSLLGTGNSPLHF. In nucleotides, the CDR3 is TGTGCCAGCAGCTTACTTGGGACAGGGAATTCACCCCTCCACTTT. J is TRBJ1-6 and V is TRBV5-8; 9 positions match TRBD1. Germline lookup yields CDR1 SGHTS and CDR2 YDEGEE. With 2 bases clipped from V and 7 bases from J, the junction kept 4 bases outside the gene matches. CDR3 length equals 15 residues.

This clone was detected a few times. V and J are TRBV2 and TRBJ1-1; no reliable D call. Germline V lookup: CDR1 SNHLY, CDR2 FYNNEI. This CDR3 spans 14 amino acids. Trimming pared 4 bases from V and 1 base from J, leaving 10 bases between. CDR3 coding DNA: TGTGCCAGCAGTGCCCAAGGAGGGAACACTGAAGCTTTCTTT. This sequence encodes CASSAQGGNTEAFF.

This clone is a singleton in its sample. This chain uses TRBV29-1 with TRBJ1-5, with TRBD1 as a possible D gene (6 bases). Trimming took off 5 bases at V and 2 bases at J, with 16 bases between the two ends. Germline V gene lookup returns CDR1 SQVTM and CDR2 ANQGSEA. CDR3 size: 15 residues. The CDR3 nucleotides read TGCAGCGTTACACAGGGTCCAGGAGGCAATCAGCCCCAGCATTTT. It specifies CSVTQGPGGNQPQHF. The whole variable domain, remainder taken from reference TRBV29-1 and TRBJ1-5, is SAVISQKPSRDICQRGTSLTIQCQVDSQVTMMFWYRQQPGQSLTLIATANQGSEATYESGFVIDKFPISRPNLTFSTLTVSNMSPEDSSIYLCSVTQGPGGNQPQHFGDGTRLSIL.

This chain's CDR3 is CASSLVSQHSNQPQHF. Written as DNA, the CDR3 is TGTGCCAGCAGCTTAGTCTCACAACATAGCAATCAGCCCCAGCATTTT. The rearrangement uses TRBV7-3 and TRBJ1-5; D ambiguous. The V end lost 2 bases, the J end lost 0 bases, and 11 bases lay between the germline ends. Germline V gene lookup returns CDR1 SGHTA and CDR2 FQGTGA. The CDR3 totals 16 residues.

The DNA of the CDR3 is TGTGCCAGCAGCAAAGATGGAGCCGAACAGGCTAGTACGAGAGAGCAGTACTTC. Protein sequence: CASSKDGAEQASTREQYF. The gene calls are TRBV21-1 and TRBJ2-7; the table gives TRBD1 as D, unverified against the DNA. TRBV21-1 is flagged as a pseudogene. The length of the CDR3 is 18 residues.

The J gene is TRBJ1-1, the V gene TRBV2; 8 nucleotides agree with TRBD1. Germline CDR1 SNHLY, CDR2 FYNNEI. The CDR3 runs 14 residues. After removal of 7 bases from V and 5 bases from J, the junction contained 9 bases not matched to a gene. The CDR3 sequence is CASTLQGVWTEAFF. The CDR3 region has the DNA TGTGCCAGCACTTTACAGGGGGTATGGACTGAAGCTTTCTTT.

The chain links TRBV19 to TRBJ1-2, with no clear D. Between the trimmed V and J ends, which lost 7 bases and 6 bases, there was a span of 18 bases. Germline V gives CDR1 LNHDA, CDR2 SQIVND (reference sequence). The CDR3 contains 14 residues. The CDR3 region has the DNA TGTGCCAGTACGGACGCGGGTCTTTGGAATGGCTACACCTTC. Translation gives CASTDAGLWNGYTF.

The gene calls are TRBV6-5 and TRBJ1-4, with a weak D call TRBD1 (5 bases). V lost 6 bases and J 3 bases, leaving 11 bases between the germline ends. CDR1 and CDR2 (germline): MNHEY, SVGAGI. There are 14 residues in the CDR3. The CDR3 sequence is CASRRGWANEKLFF. The CDR3 DNA follows: TGTGCCAGCAGAAGGGGTTGGGCTAATGAAAAACTGTTTTTT.

This rearrangement joins TRBV6-6 to TRBJ1-2; 7 bases are a match to TRBD1. The V segment lost 7 bases and the J segment 4 bases; nucleotides outside the gene matches: 9. CDR1 is MNHNY and CDR2 is SVGAGI in the germline V gene (reference sequence). The length of the CDR3 is 14 residues. DNA for the CDR3: TGTGCCAGCAAAACAGGGGCTTCTAGCTATGGCTACACCTTC. This codes for CASKTGASSYGYTF.

The chain recombines TRBV5-6 with TRBJ2-1, with D perhaps matching TRBD1 (5 bases). V was clipped by 0 bases and J by 6 bases, with 13 bases between them. Per germline, CDR1 SGHDT and CDR2 YYEEEE. The CDR3 covers 15 residues. This CDR3 is CASSLGQPRLNEQFF. The CDR3 DNA reads as TGTGCCAGCAGCTTGGGACAGCCCAGACTCAATGAGCAGTTCTTC.

The chain is built from TRBV24-1 and TRBJ1-5; possible D gene TRBD1, 5 bases. CDR1 is KGHDR, CDR2 SFDVKD, per germline. V was pared by 3 bases and J by 5 bases, with 7 bases between. The CDR3 runs to 13 residues. The CDR3 here is CATSDRGDQPQHF. The CDR3 coding sequence is TGTGCCACCAGTGATCGGGGGGATCAGCCCCAGCATTTT.

This chain connects TRBV13 to TRBJ2-1; 9 bases align to TRBD2. The V gene's germline CDR1 is PRHDT and CDR2 FYEKMQ (reference sequence). The ends lost 8 bases at V and 2 bases at J; junction bases unmatched: 7. The CDR3 is made up of 15 amino acids. The CDR3 sequence is CASFRGGRAYNEQFF. The DNA of the CDR3 is TGTGCCAGCTTCCGGGGCGGGAGGGCCTACAATGAGCAGTTCTTC.

This clone has at least ten counts. The rearrangement links TRBV5-6 to TRBJ2-1; no reliable D call. CDR3 size: 13 residues. Germline lookup yields CDR1 SGHDT and CDR2 YYEEEE. V was clipped by 1 base and J by 8 bases, with 10 bases between them. The CDR3 loop is CASSLFLADEQFF. CDR3 bases: TGTGCCAGCAGCTTGTTTTTGGCGGATGAGCAGTTCTTC.

The gene calls are TRBV12-5 and TRBJ2-7; D not certain. The CDR3 runs 17 residues. The ends were cut back, 0 bases at V and 3 bases at J, with 18 bases in the middle. The germline V gene has CDR1 LGHNT and CDR2 FRNRAP. The CDR3 DNA follows: TGTGCTAGTGGTTTGGTAATTGGGCTGGGCACGGTCTACGAGCAGTACTTC. Encoded protein: CASGLVIGLGTVYEQYF.

The gene calls are TRBV7-9 and TRBJ2-3; 7 bases match TRBD2. Germline V gives CDR1 SEHNR, CDR2 FQNEAQ (reference sequence). V was clipped by 2 bases and J by 2 bases; unmatched bases: 10. The CDR3 has 17 amino acids. Written as DNA, the CDR3 is TGTGCCAGCAGCTTACCGCGGCTAGCGGCGGCCACAGATACGCAGTATTTT. It is translated as CASSLPRLAAATDTQYF.

V and J are TRBV7-9 and TRBJ1-2, with D perhaps TRBD1 (6 bases). V was trimmed by 1 base and J by 0 bases, leaving 12 bases between them. Germline lookup yields CDR1 SEHNR and CDR2 FQNEAQ (reference sequence). The CDR3 consists of 16 residues. The CDR3 DNA reads as TGTGCCAGCAGCTTAGGCCAATACAGGGCTAACTATGGCTACACCTTC. Protein sequence: CASSLGQYRANYGYTF.

This clone has only a few counts. The rearrangement joins TRBV2 to TRBJ2-1; 11 nucleotides align to TRBD2. J gave up 5 bases and V 3 bases, and 3 bases lay outside the gene matches. The CDR3 runs 15 residues. Germline CDR1 reads SNHLY; CDR2 reads FYNNEI. The DNA of the CDR3 is TGTGCCAGCAGTGAGACTAGCGGGGTAAACAATGAGCAGTTCTTC. Translating gives CASSETSGVNNEQFF.